Detailed here is one TCR beta chain. The antigen is unknown. Sample-barcoded 5' priming and a J-beta primer mix drove a second PCR of 7 to 11 cycles. TCRdb recomputed calls from the 5' RACE reads with MiXCR, one row per CDR3 protein. The sample has 700,000 to 800,000 distinct CDR3 sequences; 43% are singletons. This specimen comes from a study of blood T cells in healthy people across ages. Study-wide results and caveats: TCR beta diversity per million T cells fell roughly linearly with age.

V shed 5 bases and J shed 4 bases, with 13 bases lying between them. Germline V gene sequence: CDR1 DFQATT, CDR2 SNEGSKA (reference sequence). CDR3 length: 13 residues. Sequencing was done on a sample of blood. This sequence originates from a woman aged 60-75 years in good health. J is TRBJ2-3 and V is TRBV20-1, with D unresolved. In DNA, the CDR3 is TGCAGTGCTCTTAGTCCCGGGCCAGATACGCAGTATTTT. Encoded protein: CSALSPGPDTQYF.